This paragraph covers one T cell receptor (beta chain) sequence. This record belongs to a study of control samples from healthy donors and cancer patients. Profiling relied on immunoSEQ multiplex PCR, and the TCRdb table lists in-frame clones only, not all of them. The sample includes about 120,000 clones, 87% seen only once; the top ten take 1.5% to 2%. In germline, CDR1 is SQVTM, CDR2 ANQGSEA. CDR3 size: 12 residues. V lost 2 bases and J lost 7, with 12 bases in between. This TCR was sampled from a man between 18 and 35 years old in good health. The sample taken for sequencing was blood. The genes are TRBV29-1 and TRBJ2-7, with D perhaps TRBD1 (5 bases). The CDR3 DNA reads TGCAGCGTTGAAAAACAGGTGGGGGAGCAGTACTTC. It translates to CSVEKQVGEQYF.